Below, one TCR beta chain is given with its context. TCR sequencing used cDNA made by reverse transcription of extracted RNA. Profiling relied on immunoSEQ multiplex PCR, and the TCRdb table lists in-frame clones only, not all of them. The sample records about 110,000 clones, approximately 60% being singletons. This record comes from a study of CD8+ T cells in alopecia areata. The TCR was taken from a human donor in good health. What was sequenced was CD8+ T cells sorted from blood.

The CDR3: CAGTGENTEAFF. The CDR3 region has the DNA TGTGCCGGGACGGGGGAAAACACTGAAGCTTTCTTT. The chain is built from TRBV6-6 and TRBJ1-1, with a weak D call TRBD1 (5 bases). The CDR3 is 12 residues long. V was trimmed by 11 bases and J by 2 bases, leaving 12 bases between them. Looked up from germline, CDR1 is MNHNY and CDR2 is SVGAGI (reference sequence).